The 29 T cell receptor beta chains below were found in one sample sequenced in a study of T-cell reconstitution after alpha-beta-depleted transplantation in children. Unique molecular identifiers were built into the TCRbeta library. TCRdb reprocessed the PCR reads with MiXCR, giving one entry per CDR3 protein. The table includes more than 85,000 distinct CDR3 sequences, around 7.8% detected once. The material was PBMCs, obtained before TCRalphabeta/CD19-depleted stem cell transplant. The source is a boy aged 2-9 years with acute lymphoblastic leukemia, due to receive a stem cell transplant.

This clonotype has a count of ten or more. The CDR3 here is CASRGDGLDTQYF. CDR3 in DNA: TGTGCCAGCAGAGGGGACGGCTTAGATACGCAGTATTTT. The chain recombines TRBV6-2 or TRBV6-3 with TRBJ2-3; D may match TRBD1 or TRBD2 (5 bases each). V gave up 6 bases and J gave up 5 bases, with 12 bases separating them. This CDR3 is built from 13 residues. From germline, CDR1 is MNHEY and CDR2 SVGEGT.

The CDR3 reads CASSPRPGNGYTF. CDR3 in DNA: TGTGCCAGCAGCCCAAGGCCAGGGAATGGCTACACCTTC. V gene TRBV14 combines with J gene TRBJ1-2; perhaps TRBD1 as D (5 bases). Germline V gives CDR1 SGHDN, CDR2 FVKESK. This CDR3 contains 13 residues. The V gene lost 4 bases and the J gene lost 6 bases, with 12 bases spanning the gap.

This clonotype has ten or more counts. The chain links TRBV29-1 to TRBJ2-1; 13 positions agree with TRBD2. The CDR3 spans 14 residues. Germline CDR1 and CDR2: SQVTM and ANQGSEA. The V and J ends lost 7 bases and 4 bases, in that order; junction bases with no gene match: 4. The CDR3 sequence: CSGKTSGGYNEQFF. The CDR3 DNA reads TGCAGCGGTAAGACTAGCGGGGGGTACAATGAGCAGTTCTTC.

This clonotype was counted a few times. J is TRBJ1-5 and V is TRBV28; D call uncertain. The CDR3 totals 12 residues. V lost 2 bases and J lost 7, with 6 bases in between. Germline CDR1 is MDHEN and CDR2 is SYDVKM. The CDR3 bases are TGTGCCAGCAGTTTAGGGCGACAGCCCCAGCATTTT. This codes for CASSLGRQPQHF. The full variable domain, with the rest looked up from reference TRBV28 and TRBJ1-5, is DVKVTQSSRYLVKRTGEKVFLECVQDMDHENMFWYRQDPGLGLRLIYFSYDVKMKEKGDIPEGYSVSREKKERFSLILESASTNQTSMYLCASSLGRQPQHFGDGTRLSIL.

This clonotype has ten or more counts. The J gene is TRBJ1-5, the V gene TRBV7-8; no firm D call. Germline values: CDR1 SGHVS, CDR2 FQNEAQ. V lost 3 bases to trimming and J lost 0 bases, with 9 bases between them. This CDR3 region has 15 residues. CDR3 sequence (DNA): TGTGCCAGCAGCTTGACGGGAAATAGCAATCAGCCCCAGCATTTT. This sequence encodes CASSLTGNSNQPQHF.

The rearrangement links TRBV12-3 or TRBV12-4 to TRBJ2-5; 8 bases agree with TRBD1. This CDR3 has 16 residues. The V gene end was trimmed by 6 bases and the J gene end by 9 bases; junction bases not matched to a gene: 18. CDR3 in amino acids: CASSPGQAHRGIPQYF. The CDR3 coding sequence is TGTGCCAGCAGCCCGGGACAGGCCCACCGGGGGATACCCCAGTACTTC.

The table lists this clonotype with a few counts. This chain links TRBV7-9 with TRBJ2-1; D unclear. Trimming removed 2 bases at V and 10 bases at J, with 15 bases between. Germline CDR1 SEHNR, CDR2 FQNEAQ (reference sequence). There are 14 residues in the CDR3. CDR3 in amino acids: CASSLSGPTSEQFF. CDR3 bases: TGTGCCAGCAGCTTATCCGGCCCAACATCCGAGCAGTTCTTC.

The rearrangement links TRBV20-1 to TRBJ2-7; D remains unclear. The CDR3 is made up of 12 amino acids. V gave up 3 bases and J gave up 3 bases, with 9 bases separating them. Germline CDR1 is DFQATT and CDR2 is SNEGSKA (reference sequence). In DNA form, the CDR3 reads TGCAGTGCTAGGAGGTCGAACTACGAGCAGTACTTC. It is translated as CSARRSNYEQYF.

Comment on this clonotype: One end of the junction fails to match germline, which may point to a read error. The CDR3 reads CAGRGSGQTTYEQYF. The CDR3 DNA reads as TGTGCCGGCAGAGGGTCGGGACAGACAACCTACGAGCAGTACTTC. The chain couples TRBV6-1 to TRBJ2-7; 7 bases agree with TRBD1. Per the germline V gene, CDR1 is MNHNS and CDR2 is SASEGT. This CDR3 comprises 15 residues.

This clonotype was detected ten times or more. The CDR3 protein is CASSLLPSGDPQYF. The CDR3 DNA reads as TGTGCCAGCAGTTTATTGCCTAGCGGGGACCCGCAGTATTTT. The chain joins TRBV28 to TRBJ2-3; 9 bases align to TRBD2. The CDR3 length is 14 residues. CDR1 and CDR2 (germline): MDHEN, SYDVKM. Unmatched junction bases numbered 6, after V lost 1 base and J lost 10 bases.

This clonotype is judged medium-sized (0.01 to 0.1%). V usage is TRBV7-9 and J usage is TRBJ2-1; weak D call: TRBD2 (6 bases). V lost 5 bases to trimming and J lost 7 bases, with 15 bases between them. The CDR3 spans 14 residues. Germline V CDR1 and CDR2: SEHNR, FQNEAQ (reference sequence). CDR3 loop: CASSGGRIWNEQFF. The CDR3 region has the DNA TGTGCCAGCAGCGGGGGGAGGATATGGAATGAGCAGTTCTTC.

V is TRBV6-1 and J is TRBJ2-3; weak D call: TRBD2 (5 bases). V lost 6 bases, J lost 2 bases, and 12 bases lay in between. CDR3 size: 14 residues. Germline CDR1 is MNHNS and CDR2 is SASEGT. CDR3 nucleotide sequence: TGTGCCAGCAGCTTCCCCGGGATCACAGATACGCAGTATTTT. Translation gives CASSFPGITDTQYF.

At least ten counts were recorded for this clonotype. The chain couples TRBV25-1 to TRBJ2-3; no firm D call. The V and J ends lost 3 bases and 5 bases respectively, with 12 bases between them. Looked up from germline, CDR1 is MGHDK and CDR2 is SYGVNS. This CDR3 has 14 residues. The CDR3 region is CASSEVPPRDTQYF. The CDR3 DNA follows: TGTGCCAGCAGTGAGGTCCCCCCCCGAGATACGCAGTATTTT.

In its sample, this clonotype was seen many times. V and J are TRBV20-1 and TRBJ2-3; D possibly corresponds to TRBD2 (5 bases). Trimming shortened V by 0 bases and J by 2 bases, and 12 bases separated the two germline ends. The CDR3 covers 15 residues. The germline V gene encodes CDR1 DFQATT and CDR2 SNEGSKA (reference sequence). The CDR3 loop reads CSARDPAGYTDTQYF. The CDR3 coding sequence is TGCAGTGCTAGAGATCCGGCGGGCTACACAGATACGCAGTATTTT.

This clonotype has just a few counts. Here the CDR3 reads CASSPGPGGYTF. As DNA, the CDR3 is TGTGCCAGCAGCCCCGGGCCGGGTGGCTACACCTTC. V and J are TRBV7-2 and TRBJ1-2; the D is unclear. The ends were cut back, 5 bases at V and 7 bases at J, with 11 bases in the middle. The CDR3 loop spans 12 amino acids. Germline V gene sequence: CDR1 SGHTA, CDR2 FQGNSA.

The chain recombines TRBV12-3 or TRBV12-4 with TRBJ1-1; perhaps TRBD1 as D (5 bases). The V end lost 8 bases, the J end lost 0 bases, and 13 bases lay between the germline ends. This CDR3 spans 14 amino acids. The CDR3 loop reads CASFLGAVNTEAFF. The CDR3 region has the DNA TGTGCCAGCTTCCTAGGGGCAGTGAACACTGAAGCTTTCTTT.

This clonotype came up a few times. The rearrangement links TRBV20-1 to TRBJ2-7; 9 bases line up with TRBD1. This CDR3 contains 14 residues. V was pared by 6 bases and J by 5 bases, with 11 bases of the junction left unmatched. Germline V lookup: CDR1 DFQATT, CDR2 SNEGSKA (reference sequence). This CDR3 reads CSASTGTGNHEQYF. Here the CDR3 DNA reads TGCAGTGCCTCGACCGGGACAGGGAACCACGAGCAGTACTTC.

This clonotype was counted ten times or more. The chain combines TRBV5-1 with TRBJ2-5; 8 bases fit TRBD1. This CDR3 is 14 amino acids long. Germline V lookup: CDR1 SGHRS, CDR2 YFSETQ. Trimming at V came to 2 bases and at J to 3 bases, leaving 3 bases not matched to a gene. The CDR3 DNA follows: TGCGCCAGCAGCTTCGGACAGGGTAAAGAGACCCAGTACTTC. This codes for CASSFGQGKETQYF.

In its sample, this clonotype was seen many times. The chain has TRBV28 and TRBJ1-1; D is perhaps TRBD1 (5 bases). This CDR3 comprises 15 residues. Germline values: CDR1 MDHEN, CDR2 SYDVKM. Trimming took 6 bases from V and 1 from J, leaving 15 bases between them. This CDR3 reads CASRLHRGGNTEAFF. The CDR3 DNA sequence: TGTGCCAGCAGATTGCACCGGGGGGGGAACACTGAAGCTTTCTTT.

The V gene is TRBV7-3, the J gene TRBJ1-1; D possibly corresponds to TRBD1 (5 bases). Trimming shortened V by 5 bases and J by 8 bases, and 15 bases separated the two germline ends. The germline CDR1 and CDR2 sequences are SGHTA and FQGTGA. The CDR3 totals 13 residues. The DNA for the CDR3 is TGTGCCAGCAGCCCCTCTCCCCGGGGGGAAGCTTTCTTT. It translates to CASSPSPRGEAFF. Full variable domain (remainder filled in from reference TRBV7-3 and TRBJ1-1): GAGVSQTPSNKVTEKGKYVELRCDPISGHTALYWYRQSLGQGPEFLIYFQGTGAADDSGLPNDRFFAVRPEGSVSTLKIQRTERGDSAVYLCASSPSPRGEAFFGQGTRLTVV.

The CDR3 reads CASSLGAGDEQYF. The DNA of the CDR3 is TGTGCCAGCAGCTTAGGGGCCGGAGACGAGCAGTACTTC. The chain has TRBV11-3 and TRBJ2-7; the D is unclear. Germline CDR1 SGHNT, CDR2 YENEEA. The CDR3 is 13 residues long. Trimming cost V 1 base and J 5 bases, with 9 bases left between them.

The chain is built from TRBV12-3 or TRBV12-4 and TRBJ2-2, with 9 nucleotides matching TRBD1. The CDR3 is 18 amino acids. The V and J ends lost 3 bases and 4 bases, in that order; junction bases with no gene match: 12. CDR3 nucleotide sequence: TGTGCCAGCAGTTTCCCTTGGACAGGGGATCTAGGCACCGGGGAGCTGTTTTTT. This translates into CASSFPWTGDLGTGELFF.

In its sample, this clonotype was seen many times. This chain connects TRBV10-3 to TRBJ1-1; unclear D gene. CDR3 length equals 14 residues. V lost 0 bases and J lost 5, with 10 bases in between. Per germline, CDR1 ENHRY and CDR2 SYGVKD. CDR3: CAISESGVGTEAFF. In DNA, the CDR3 is TGTGCCATCAGTGAGTCTGGGGTTGGGACTGAAGCTTTCTTT.

The chain couples TRBV20-1 to TRBJ2-3, with a weak D call TRBD1 (6 bases). Germline V gene lookup returns CDR1 DFQATT and CDR2 SNEGSKA (reference sequence). This CDR3 is built from 13 residues. The germline V and J ends were trimmed by 7 bases and 0 bases, with 11 bases remaining between them. Here the CDR3 reads CSVRGISTDTQYF. The CDR3 nucleotides read TGCAGTGTCAGGGGTATAAGCACAGATACGCAGTATTTT.

This clonotype has more than one count but fewer than ten. The chain is built from TRBV10-1 and TRBJ2-7; D perhaps matches TRBD2 (7 bases). V gave up 3 bases and J gave up 1 base, with 13 bases separating them. The CDR3 totals 15 residues. CDR1 is WNHNN and CDR2 is SYGVQD in the germline V gene (reference sequence). CDR3 sequence: CASSEAGTGSYEQYF. The DNA for the CDR3 is TGCGCCAGCAGTGAAGCGGGAACAGGGTCCTACGAGCAGTACTTC.

The gene calls are TRBV4-2 and TRBJ2-2; possible D gene TRBD2, 5 bases. There are 15 residues in the CDR3. The V and J ends lost 0 bases and 6 bases respectively, with 11 bases between them. Germline loops: CDR1 LGHNA, CDR2 YNFKEQ. In DNA, the CDR3 is TGTGCCAGCAGCCAAGAGGTTTTGCGGGCCGGGGAGCTGTTTTTT. Translating it yields CASSQEVLRAGELFF.

This clonotype occurred many times. V and J are TRBV7-8 and TRBJ2-5; 10 bases map to TRBD2. Trimming removed 0 bases from V and 8 bases from J; junction bases left unmatched: 3. The germline V gene has CDR1 SGHVS and CDR2 FQNEAQ. This CDR3 region has 14 residues. The CDR3 region is CASSLAERGGTQYF. In DNA, the CDR3 is TGTGCCAGCAGCTTAGCAGAGCGGGGGGGAACCCAGTACTTC. Based on the CDR3 plus reference TRBV7-8 and TRBJ2-5, the full variable domain is GAGVSQSPRYKVAKRGQDVALRCDPISGHVSLFWYQQALGQGPEFLTYFQNEAQLDKSGLPSDRFFAERPEGSVSTLKIQRTQQEDSAVYLCASSLAERGGTQYFGPGTRLLVL.

This clonotype was recorded at least ten times. This rearrangement joins TRBV7-2 to TRBJ2-1; TRBD2 aligns across 14 bases. The CDR3 has 17 amino acids. Germline CDR1 SGHTA, CDR2 FQGNSA. Germline trimming cut 3 bases from V and 6 bases from J; bases unmatched to any gene: 7. The CDR3 spells CASSFRLAGGPLNEQFF. CDR3 in DNA: TGTGCCAGCAGCTTTCGACTAGCGGGGGGGCCTCTCAATGAGCAGTTCTTC.

The J gene is TRBJ1-1, the V gene TRBV2, with D unresolved. Trimming removed 5 bases at V and 1 base at J, with 11 bases between. The CDR3 loop spans 14 amino acids. Germline values: CDR1 SNHLY, CDR2 FYNNEI. CDR3: CASSRIGRNTEAFF. As DNA, the CDR3 is TGTGCCAGCAGTCGGATCGGACGGAACACTGAAGCTTTCTTT.